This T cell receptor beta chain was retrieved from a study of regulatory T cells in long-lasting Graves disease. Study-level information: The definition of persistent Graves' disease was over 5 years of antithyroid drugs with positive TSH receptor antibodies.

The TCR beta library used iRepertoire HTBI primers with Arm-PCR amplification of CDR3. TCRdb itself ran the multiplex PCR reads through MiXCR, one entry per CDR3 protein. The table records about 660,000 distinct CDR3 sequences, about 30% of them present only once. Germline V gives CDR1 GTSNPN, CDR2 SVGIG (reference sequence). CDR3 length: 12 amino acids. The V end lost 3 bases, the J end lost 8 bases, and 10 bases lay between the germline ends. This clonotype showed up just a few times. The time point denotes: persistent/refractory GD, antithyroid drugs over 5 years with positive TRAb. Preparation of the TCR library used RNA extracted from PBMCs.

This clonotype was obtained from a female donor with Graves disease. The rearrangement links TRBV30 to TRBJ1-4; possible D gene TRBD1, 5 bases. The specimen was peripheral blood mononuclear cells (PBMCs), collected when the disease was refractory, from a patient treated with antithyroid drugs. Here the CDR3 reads CAWRQGGEKLFF. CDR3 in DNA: TGTGCCTGGAGGCAGGGCGGCGAAAAACTGTTTTTT.